These 26 T cell receptor beta chains share one sample of origin, sequenced in a study of blood T cell repertoires in COVID-19. The repertoire was sequenced with immunoSEQ multiplex PCR; TCRdb's copy has only in-frame clones and lacks some. The sample lists some 50,000 clones, roughly 86% occurring once. Input material: peripheral blood. The receptors were gathered from a human donor in a cohort sampled during active COVID-19.

The chain employs TRBV7-8 and TRBJ2-1, with D uncertain. The CDR3 extends over 15 amino acids. From germline, CDR1 is SGHVS and CDR2 FQNEAQ. The germline V and J ends were trimmed by 0 bases and 4 bases, with 10 bases remaining between them. The CDR3 region has the DNA TGTGCCAGCAGCTTAGCGTTGGGCAGATACAATGAGCAGTTCTTC. Translating it yields CASSLALGRYNEQFF.

This chain joins TRBV4-3 and TRBJ1-1; 7 nucleotides agree with TRBD1. CDR1 and CDR2 from the germline V gene are LGHNA and YSLEER. The CDR3 is made up of 15 amino acids. The ends lost 0 bases at V and 1 base at J; junction bases unmatched: 2. The CDR3 bases are TGCGCCAGCAGCCAAGATTGGACAGGGAACACTGAAGCTTTCTTT. Its translation is CASSQDWTGNTEAFF.

This chain uses TRBV19 with TRBJ2-2; 7 nucleotides line up with TRBD1. The CDR3 extends over 15 amino acids. The ends lost 1 base at V and 3 bases at J; junction bases unmatched: 2. Germline CDR1 reads LNHDA; CDR2 reads SQIVND (reference sequence). In DNA, the CDR3 is TGTGCCAGTAGTATAGTGGGGACAGACACCGGGGAGCTGTTTTTT. Protein: CASSIVGTDTGELFF.

J is TRBJ2-2 and V is TRBV4-2, with 8 positions matching TRBD2. The CDR3 is made up of 15 amino acids. Germline CDR1 reads LGHNA; CDR2 reads YNFKEQ. V trimming: 3 bases; J trimming: 5 bases; junction bases outside the gene matches: 5. CDR3 coding DNA: TGTGCCAGCAGCCAGTTAGCGGGATGGACCGGGGAGCTGTTTTTT. It is translated as CASSQLAGWTGELFF.

V and J are TRBV10-2 and TRBJ1-3, with TRBD1 matching 8 bases. After removal of 3 bases from V and 2 bases from J, the junction contained 0 bases not matched to a gene. The germline V gene encodes CDR1 WSHSY and CDR2 SAAADI. This CDR3 is built from 14 residues. CDR3 DNA: TGCGCCAGCAGTGAACAGGGGGCTGGAAACACCATATATTTT. Translated, it gives CASSEQGAGNTIYF.

This rearrangement joins TRBV9 to TRBJ2-3, with 9 bases that match TRBD2. CDR3 length: 16 amino acids. Per germline, CDR1 SGDLS and CDR2 YYNGEE. Germline trimming cut 5 bases from V and 2 bases from J; bases unmatched to any gene: 9. The CDR3 DNA is TGTGCCAGCAGGTTAAGAGCGGGAGGAATCACAGATACGCAGTATTTT. Translation gives CASRLRAGGITDTQYF.

This clone appeared a single time. The V and J genes are TRBV6-5 and TRBJ1-2; 9 nucleotides align to TRBD1. Trimming at V came to 5 bases and at J to 4 bases, leaving 8 bases not matched to a gene. CDR3 length: 15 amino acids. CDR1 MNHEY and CDR2 SVGAGI come from the germline V gene. The CDR3 sequence is CASSHRQGGRYGYTF. The CDR3, as DNA: TGTGCCAGCAGTCACCGACAGGGGGGTCGCTATGGCTACACCTTC.

The chain is built from TRBV9 and TRBJ2-3; 16 bases are a match to TRBD2. J was trimmed by 1 base and V by 2 bases; bases with no gene match: 1. This CDR3 contains 17 residues. Looked up from germline, CDR1 is SGDLS and CDR2 is YYNGEE. The chain's CDR3 is CASSVGLAGGGTDTQYF. The DNA of the CDR3 is TGTGCCAGCAGCGTGGGACTAGCGGGGGGGGGCACAGATACGCAGTATTTT.

This clone was seen only a few times. CDR3 sequence: CASATAGGKTYEQYF. CDR3 in DNA: TGTGCCAGCGCGACGGCAGGGGGCAAGACCTACGAGCAGTACTTC. The J gene is TRBJ2-7, the V gene TRBV19, with 8 bases aligning to TRBD1. J lost 2 bases, V lost 9 bases, and 12 bases had no gene match. The CDR3 has 15 amino acids. Germline V gene lookup returns CDR1 LNHDA and CDR2 SQIVND (reference sequence).

The rearrangement links TRBV9 to TRBJ1-1; D is perhaps TRBD1 (6 bases). The CDR3 is made up of 14 amino acids. Germline CDR1 SGDLS, CDR2 YYNGEE. V was pared by 4 bases and J by 1 base, with 11 bases between. The CDR3 loop is CASSPQTGNTEAFF. DNA of the CDR3: TGTGCCAGCAGCCCCCAGACAGGGAACACTGAAGCTTTCTTT.

The rearrangement links TRBV7-9 to TRBJ2-3, with 7 bases matching TRBD1. The CDR3 has 14 amino acids. Germline CDR1 SEHNR, CDR2 FQNEAQ (reference sequence). J lost 4 bases, V lost 1 base, and 2 bases had no gene match. As DNA, the CDR3 is TGTGCCAGCAGCTTAGGACAGGGATCAGATACGCAGTATTTT. Translation: CASSLGQGSDTQYF.

The V gene is TRBV7-2, the J gene TRBJ1-5, with 8 bases matching TRBD1. CDR1 and CDR2 from the germline V gene are SGHTA and FQGNSA. The CDR3 extends over 16 amino acids. The J segment lost 5 bases and the V segment lost 1 base, leaving 7 bases of the junction unmatched. The CDR3 loop reads CASSLGQGTGDQPQHF. In DNA, the CDR3 is TGTGCCAGCAGCTTAGGACAGGGGACGGGGGATCAGCCCCAGCATTTT.

This clone was seen once. The chain recombines TRBV19 with TRBJ2-1, with TRBD2 matching over 7 bases. Germline trimming cut 8 bases from V and 2 bases from J; bases unmatched to any gene: 6. This CDR3 spans 14 amino acids. Germline values: CDR1 LNHDA, CDR2 SQIVND (reference sequence). CDR3: CASLSSGTYNEQFF. Written as DNA, the CDR3 is TGTGCCAGTTTGTCTAGCGGAACCTACAATGAGCAGTTCTTC.

The chain links TRBV9 to TRBJ2-7, with D unclear. The CDR3 has 14 residues. V was cut by 4 bases and J by 2 bases, with 13 bases left in between. Germline CDR1 reads SGDLS; CDR2 reads YYNGEE. The CDR3 DNA reads TGTGCCAGCAGCTCCCGATTTGAGGCCTACGAGCAGTACTTC. It yields the protein CASSSRFEAYEQYF.

The chain joins TRBV5-1 to TRBJ2-7; 8 positions match TRBD1. This CDR3 region has 16 residues. Germline V gene data show CDR1 as SGHRS and CDR2 as YFSETQ. V was clipped by 4 bases and J by 3 bases; unmatched bases: 12. CDR3 loop: CASSAGQGQVFYEQYF. CDR3 nucleotides: TGCGCCAGCAGCGCCGGACAGGGTCAGGTGTTCTACGAGCAGTACTTC.

The chain has TRBV5-1 and TRBJ2-7; 12 nucleotides match TRBD1. The CDR3 totals 20 residues. Per germline, CDR1 SGHRS and CDR2 YFSETQ. J gave up 3 bases and V 4 bases, and 20 bases lay outside the gene matches. The CDR3 nucleotides are TGCGCCAGCAGCGCTCCTCCCGGGACAGGGGGCCTAATGGGAAACTACGAGCAGTACTTC. Residues: CASSAPPGTGGLMGNYEQYF.

This chain joins TRBV6-1 and TRBJ2-7; 8 positions agree with TRBD2. Germline CDR1 reads MNHNS; CDR2 reads SASEGT. J gave up 7 bases and V 3 bases, and 8 bases lay outside the gene matches. CDR3 size: 14 residues. The CDR3, as DNA: TGTGCCAGCAGTGAGCGCGGGACTAGGGGGGAGCAGTACTTC. Its protein product is CASSERGTRGEQYF.

Here the CDR3 DNA reads TGTGCCAGCAGCTTCGGACAGGGGTCAACTAATGAAAAACTGTTTTTT. This encodes CASSFGQGSTNEKLFF. The chain recombines TRBV5-5 with TRBJ1-4, with TRBD1 identical over 9 bases. Per germline, CDR1 SGHKS and CDR2 YYEKEE (reference sequence). V was clipped by 2 bases and J by 0 bases; unmatched bases: 2. The CDR3 covers 16 residues.

V is TRBV11-1 and J is TRBJ2-3; the match to TRBD1 covers 7 bases. Germline CDR1 and CDR2: SGHAT and FQDESV (reference sequence). After removal of 3 bases from V and 0 bases from J, the junction contained 6 bases not matched to a gene. This CDR3 spans 16 amino acids. Here the CDR3 DNA reads TGTGCCAGCAGCTTTGGGACAGCATCTAGCACAGATACGCAGTATTTT. Translation: CASSFGTASSTDTQYF. Complete variable domain (other parts from reference TRBV11-1 and TRBJ2-3): EAEVAQSPRYKITEKSQAVAFWCDPISGHATLYWYRQILGQGPELLVQFQDESVVDDSQLPKDRFSAERLKGVDSTLKIQPAELGDSAMYLCASSFGTASSTDTQYFGPGTRLTVL.

This clone was recorded only once. The rearrangement joins TRBV5-4 to TRBJ2-5; TRBD2 is a possible D gene (6 bases). The CDR3 length is 15 residues. Germline loops: CDR1 SGHNT, CDR2 YYREEE (reference sequence). Trimming stripped 1 base from V and 1 base from J, with 11 bases between. CDR3 bases: TGTGCCAGCAGCTTGACGCCGGGACTCCAAGAGACCCAGTACTTC. Translation: CASSLTPGLQETQYF.

This chain links TRBV2 with TRBJ2-7; maybe TRBD2 (7 bases). This CDR3 is built from 14 residues. The germline CDR1 and CDR2 sequences are SNHLY and FYNNEI. The V end lost 2 bases, the J end lost 2 bases, and 10 bases lay between the germline ends. The CDR3, as DNA: TGTGCCAGCAGTGAACAGGGGAGGGCCTACGAGCAGTACTTC. Its translation is CASSEQGRAYEQYF. Combining the CDR3 with reference TRBV2 and TRBJ2-7 gives the whole variable domain EPEVTQTPSHQVTQMGQEVILRCVPISNHLYFYWYRQILGQKVEFLVSFYNNEISEKSEIFDDQFSVERPDGSNFTLKIRSTKLEDSAMYFCASSEQGRAYEQYFGPGTRLTVT.

This chain connects TRBV7-2 to TRBJ2-1; TRBD2 aligns across 9 bases. The CDR3 has 16 residues. The J segment lost 7 bases and the V segment lost 1 base, leaving 8 bases of the junction unmatched. Germline V gene data show CDR1 as SGHTA and CDR2 as FQGNSA. DNA for the CDR3: TGTGCCAGCAGCTTAGTAGGCGGGAGGGTCGGGAATGAGCAGTTCTTC. Translating it yields CASSLVGGRVGNEQFF.

In its sample, this clone was seen a few times. CDR3 protein: CATSDYGGNTIYF. CDR3 nucleotide sequence: TGTGCCACCAGTGATTACGGTGGAAACACCATATATTTT. V usage is TRBV24-1 and J usage is TRBJ1-3; no firm D call. V lost 2 bases to trimming and J lost 3 bases, with 4 bases between them. This CDR3 comprises 13 residues. Germline CDR1 reads KGHDR; CDR2 reads SFDVKD.

The chain couples TRBV7-2 to TRBJ1-5; 8 nucleotides agree with TRBD1. CDR1 and CDR2 (germline): SGHTA, FQGNSA. The ends lost 7 bases at V and 3 bases at J; junction bases unmatched: 8. The CDR3 consists of 15 residues. CDR3 loop: CASTLGQGLNQPQHF. The CDR3 nucleotides read TGTGCCAGCACCCTCGGACAGGGACTCAATCAGCCCCAGCATTTT.

This rearrangement joins TRBV6-2 or TRBV6-3 to TRBJ1-5, with D perhaps TRBD1 (5 bases). Trimming stripped 6 bases from V and 5 bases from J, with 20 bases between. CDR3 length: 16 amino acids. Germline V gene data show CDR1 as MNHEY and CDR2 as SVGEGT. CDR3 in amino acids: CASSRGGRGYDQPQHF. CDR3 coding DNA: TGTGCCAGCAGCCGGGGTGGGAGGGGTTACGATCAGCCCCAGCATTTT.

The rearrangement uses TRBV7-3 and TRBJ1-1; TRBD1 is a possible D gene (6 bases). CDR3 length equals 13 residues. Germline CDR1 reads SGHTA; CDR2 reads FQGTGA. The V and J ends lost 5 bases and 2 bases respectively, with 9 bases between them. CDR3 coding DNA: TGTGCCAGCAGCATGGACAGAAACACTGAAGCTTTCTTT. Translation: CASSMDRNTEAFF.